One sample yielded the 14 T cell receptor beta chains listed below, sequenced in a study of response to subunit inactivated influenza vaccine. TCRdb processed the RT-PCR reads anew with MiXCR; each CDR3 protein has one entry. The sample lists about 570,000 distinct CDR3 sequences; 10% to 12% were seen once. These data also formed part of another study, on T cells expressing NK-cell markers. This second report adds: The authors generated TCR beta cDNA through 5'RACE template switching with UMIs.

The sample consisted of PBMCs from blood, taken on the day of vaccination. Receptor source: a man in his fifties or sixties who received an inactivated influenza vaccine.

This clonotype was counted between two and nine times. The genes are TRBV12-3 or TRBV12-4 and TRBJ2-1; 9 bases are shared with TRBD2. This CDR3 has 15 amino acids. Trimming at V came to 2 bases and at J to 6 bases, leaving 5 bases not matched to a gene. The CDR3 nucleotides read TGTGCCAGCAGTTTATTGGGGCGGGGGGGCAATGAGCAGTTCTTC. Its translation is CASSLLGRGGNEQFF.

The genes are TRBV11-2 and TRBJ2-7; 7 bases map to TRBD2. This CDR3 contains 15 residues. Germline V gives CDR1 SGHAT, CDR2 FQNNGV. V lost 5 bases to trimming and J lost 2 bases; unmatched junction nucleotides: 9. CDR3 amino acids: CASSPLGLGAYEQYF. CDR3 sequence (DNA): TGTGCCAGCAGCCCGCTTGGACTAGGAGCCTACGAGCAGTACTTC.

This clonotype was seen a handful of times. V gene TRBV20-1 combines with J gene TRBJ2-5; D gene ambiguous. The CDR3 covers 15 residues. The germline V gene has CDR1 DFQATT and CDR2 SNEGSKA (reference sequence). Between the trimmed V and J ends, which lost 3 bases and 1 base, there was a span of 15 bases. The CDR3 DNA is TGCAGTGCTAGGGCTGCGGAAACCGGCCAAGAGACCCAGTACTTC. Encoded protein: CSARAAETGQETQYF.

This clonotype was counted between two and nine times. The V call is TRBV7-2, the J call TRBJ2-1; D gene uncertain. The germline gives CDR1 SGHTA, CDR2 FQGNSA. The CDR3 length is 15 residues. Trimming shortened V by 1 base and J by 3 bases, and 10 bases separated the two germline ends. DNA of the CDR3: TGTGCCAGCAGCTTAGATATAGGGTTCTACAATGAGCAGTTCTTC. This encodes CASSLDIGFYNEQFF. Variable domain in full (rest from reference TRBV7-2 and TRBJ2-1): GAGVSQSPSNKVTEKGKDVELRCDPISGHTALYWYRQSLGQGLEFLIYFQGNSAPDKSGLPSDRFSAERTGGSVSTLTIQRTQQEDSAVYLCASSLDIGFYNEQFFGPGTRLTVL.

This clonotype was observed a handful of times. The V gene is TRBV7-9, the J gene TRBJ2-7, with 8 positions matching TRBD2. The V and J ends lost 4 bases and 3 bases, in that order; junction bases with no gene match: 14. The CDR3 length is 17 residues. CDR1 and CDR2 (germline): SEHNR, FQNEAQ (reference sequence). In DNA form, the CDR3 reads TGTGCCAGCAGCTCCAGCCTCGGACTAGCAACCGGCTACGAGCAGTACTTC. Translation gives CASSSSLGLATGYEQYF.

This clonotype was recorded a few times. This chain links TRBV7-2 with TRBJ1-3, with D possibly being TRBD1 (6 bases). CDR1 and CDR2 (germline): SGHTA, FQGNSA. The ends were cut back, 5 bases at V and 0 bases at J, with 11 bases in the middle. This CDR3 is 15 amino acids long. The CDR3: CASSRQGTSGNTIYF. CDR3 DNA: TGTGCCAGCAGCCGCCAGGGGACCTCTGGAAACACCATATATTTT.

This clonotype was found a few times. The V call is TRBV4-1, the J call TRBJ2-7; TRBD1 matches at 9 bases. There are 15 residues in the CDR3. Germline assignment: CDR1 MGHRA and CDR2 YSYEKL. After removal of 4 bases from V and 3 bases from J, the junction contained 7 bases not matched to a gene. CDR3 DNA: TGCGCCAGCAGCCGAGAAGGGACAGGGATCTACGAGCAGTACTTC. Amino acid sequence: CASSREGTGIYEQYF.

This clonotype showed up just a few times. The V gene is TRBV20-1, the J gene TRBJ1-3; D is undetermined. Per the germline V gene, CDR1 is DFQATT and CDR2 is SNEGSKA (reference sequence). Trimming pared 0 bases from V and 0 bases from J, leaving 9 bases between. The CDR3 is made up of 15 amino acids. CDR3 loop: CSARDSQSSGNTIYF. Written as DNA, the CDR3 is TGCAGTGCTAGAGATAGCCAGAGCTCTGGAAACACCATATATTTT.

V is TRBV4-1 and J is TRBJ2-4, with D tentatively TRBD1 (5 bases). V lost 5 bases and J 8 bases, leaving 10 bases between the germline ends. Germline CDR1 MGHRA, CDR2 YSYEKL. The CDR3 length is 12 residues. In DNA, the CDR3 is TGCGCCAGCAGCGTGCAAGGGGACATTCAGTACTTC. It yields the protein CASSVQGDIQYF.

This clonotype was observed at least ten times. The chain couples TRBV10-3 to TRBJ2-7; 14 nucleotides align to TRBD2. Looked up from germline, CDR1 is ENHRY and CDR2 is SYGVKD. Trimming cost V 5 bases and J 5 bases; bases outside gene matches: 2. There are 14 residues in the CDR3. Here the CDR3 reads CAISSTSGRDEQYF. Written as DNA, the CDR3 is TGTGCCATCAGTTCGACTAGCGGGAGGGACGAGCAGTACTTC.

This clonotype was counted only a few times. CDR3 in DNA: TGTGCCAGCTCACCACGGGGACTAGATACGCAGTATTTT. This gives the protein CASSPRGLDTQYF. The rearrangement links TRBV18 to TRBJ2-3, with D perhaps TRBD2 (6 bases). Trimming left V 1 base short and J 5 bases short, with 7 bases between. Germline-derived CDR1 and CDR2 are KGHSH and LQKENI. This CDR3 is 13 amino acids long. Full variable domain (outside the CDR3, taken from reference TRBV18 and TRBJ2-3): NAGVMQNPRHLVRRRGQEARLRCSPMKGHSHVYWYRQLPEEGLKFMVYLQKENIIDESGMPKERFSAEFPKEGPSILRIQQVVRGDSAAYFCASSPRGLDTQYFGPGTRLTVL.

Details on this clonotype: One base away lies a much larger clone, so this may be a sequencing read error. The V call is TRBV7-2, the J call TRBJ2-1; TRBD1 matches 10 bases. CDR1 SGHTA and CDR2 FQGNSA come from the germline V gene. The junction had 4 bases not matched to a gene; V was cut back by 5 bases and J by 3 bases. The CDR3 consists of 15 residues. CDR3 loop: CASSRDRGFYNEQFF. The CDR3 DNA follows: TGTGCCAGCAGCCGGGACAGGGGCTTCTACAATGAGCAGTTCTTC. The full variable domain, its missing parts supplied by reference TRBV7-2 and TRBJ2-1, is GAGVSQSPSNKVTEKGKDVELRCDPISGHTALYWYRQSLGQGLEFLIYFQGNSAPDKSGLPSDRFSAERTGGSVSTLTIQRTQQEDSAVYLCASSRDRGFYNEQFFGPGTRLTVL.

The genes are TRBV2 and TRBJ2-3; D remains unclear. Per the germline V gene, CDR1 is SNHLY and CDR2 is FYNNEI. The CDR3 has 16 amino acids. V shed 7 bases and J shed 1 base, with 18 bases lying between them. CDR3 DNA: TGTGCCAGCACGTTGAGGCGGAGCGCTGGCACAGATACGCAGTATTTT. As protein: CASTLRRSAGTDTQYF.

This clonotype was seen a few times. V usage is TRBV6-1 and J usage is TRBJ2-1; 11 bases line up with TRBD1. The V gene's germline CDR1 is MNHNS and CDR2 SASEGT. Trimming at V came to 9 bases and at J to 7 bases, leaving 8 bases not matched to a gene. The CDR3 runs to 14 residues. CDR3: CASNQRDRGNEQFF. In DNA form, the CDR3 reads TGTGCCAGTAACCAAAGGGACAGGGGGAATGAGCAGTTCTTC.